The present entry profiles one T cell receptor beta chain with its context. The sample holds one count of this clone. Its antigen specificity is not known. No qualities accompany the bases; no much larger clone lies one base away. The donors were healthy, HIV-negative adults who had no recently reported acute infections or vaccinations. Every donor was a Caucasian adult residing in Nashville, Tennessee, USA. CD4+ T cells were enriched through magnetic negative selection, after which naive cells were positively selected on CD45RA and the remaining negative fraction served as the memory subset. Blood was obtained by leukapheresis, after which PBMCs were separated by Ficoll-Histopaque density gradient centrifugation and cryopreserved in liquid nitrogen vapor phase. Analytical flow cytometry was used to check the purity and quantity of each magnetically sorted T cell population. Each sorted fraction had its genomic DNA isolated and then quantified by UV absorbance on a Nanodrop 2000c.

The data stem from a study of shared clonotypes between healthy human individuals (dated by TCRdb to between 2020 and 2021). Broadly, across the study: The cohort comprised two women and a few men aged 18 to 49 years. For each donor, CD4 naive and CD4 memory were each run on three plates, CD8 naive on two plates, and CD8 memory on one plate. To estimate repertoire size and how much clonotypes are shared between individuals, the study performed deep sequencing of blood TCR repertoires from roughly five healthy adults. To increase sequencing depth and limit assay-specific biases, different laboratories used diverse techniques to prepare libraries and sequence TCR repertoires. Leukapheresis yielded between about 0.9 and 9.5 billion PBMCs per donor.

Study-level results and caveats: Incomplete sequencing was indicated by rarefaction of sorted-subset datasets, despite the large sequencing depth. Compared with non-shared clonotypes, clonotypes shared by all four sorted-subset donors had higher generation probabilities. Naive subsets generally had larger estimated clonotype richness than memory subsets. When several donors were compared, the shared fraction of clonotypes was 5% to 6.5% for naive CD4, around 3.5% for naive CD8, more than 2% for memory CD4, and roughly 0.4% for memory CD8. Sampling was limited to blood, and TCR repertoires in tissue likely differ from TCR repertoires in blood. Pairwise subsampling indicated that sequencing depth was expected to affect the degree of clonotype sharing among donors. Because the study included only a small number of donors, the genetic and exposure-history diversity represented was limited.

CDR1 and CDR2, per the germline V gene (reference sequence), are SGHNT and YYREEE. From cysteine to phenylalanine, the CDR3 is 15 amino acids long. Only the CDR3 portion is preserved as DNA: 45 bases, with reading frame beginning at the first base. Deletion took 0 bases off V and 5 bases off J, with a span of 14 bases between the germline ends. TCR CDR3 regions were amplified from genomic DNA by multiplex PCR using the deep immunoSEQ assay. For each cell subset, the extracted genomic DNA was distributed evenly across all wells of several immunoSEQ 96-well plates, and each plate served as one replicate. For sorted subsets, approximately 200 ng of genomic DNA, equivalent to 25,000 to 35,000 T cell genomes, went into each replicate PCR. Purified libraries were quantified with a Qubit 3.0 fluorometer, sized on a Bioanalyzer 2100, and re-quantified with the KAPA Library Quantification kit. Every immunoSEQ 96-well plate was sequenced on a dedicated single-read 150-cycle Illumina NextSeq 550 flow cell. Per the source publication's procedure: Because the immunoSEQ output included only junctional sequences and no quality scores, the filtering could not be the same as the filtering used for full-length reads. Sequences were annotated with PyIR, a Python wrapper for IgBLAST v1.9, using IMGT germline references to assign V/J genes and CDR3. Any read was removed if the V/J assignment was weak (E-value above 1e-6), the CDR3 was missing, or the read contained stop codons, out-of-frame junctions, or ambiguous translated residues. V3J clonotypes were defined as sequences sharing the same inferred V gene, J gene, and CDR3 amino acid sequence. The percentage overlap between two repertoires was calculated by dividing the number of shared unique clonotypes by the size of the smaller repertoire. RTK rarefaction, the Chao1 estimator, and Recon v2.1 estimates of unobserved clonotypes were used to assess repertoire richness. Generation probabilities for all TCRbeta clonotypes obtained by the gDNA method from a handful of donors were computed using OLGA. TCRdb re-hosts the immuneACCESS table, in-frame sequences only. Its copies lack some clones; in the studies checked, an unresolved V gene accounts for under half of them, and the cause for the rest is not known. D and trimming come from the DNA, and the V and J calls and clone size come from that table. The sample yields some 2.4 million clones; roughly 93% were counted once. The ten largest account for 0.36% of the sample.

This sequence originates from a man younger than 35 in good health. Some clones in this sample may be carry-over from other donors' samples. The chain was built from TRBV5-4 and TRBJ1-1; the D gene is unclear. Sequenced: naive CD4+ T cells from PBMCs. According to the study, the label for this sample's cell subset or site signals: CD45RA+ positively selected. This receptor carries the CDR3 CASSLDRGGPTEAFF. The DNA reads as follows: TGTGCCAGCAGCTTGGATCGGGGAGGGCCTACTGAAGCTTTCTTT.